Listed below are T cell receptor beta chains from one sample, sequenced in a study of CD8 T cells in Susac syndrome. TCRdb called the immunoSEQ multiplex PCR reads again in MiXCR, with one record for every CDR3 protein. The sample has roughly 130,000 distinct CDR3 sequences; 90% to 95% are singletons. Material: CD4+ T cells from PBMCs. These receptors were collected from a human donor in good health. Both conserved end residues are part of each CDR3. The order of the fields is clone size, V gene, J gene, D gene, CDR3 protein, CDR3 DNA. The D gene is left open where the match is weak. A row's size may be missing; if present it is once, few, many or a size class.

few	TRBV27	TRBJ2-2	-	CASSLRAGELFF	TGTGCCAGCAGTTTAAGGGCCGGGGAGCTGTTTTTT
once	TRBV2	TRBJ2-1	-	CASSEAAGLSYNEQFF	TGTGCCAGCAGTGAAGCTGCGGGGCTTTCCTACAATGAGCAGTTCTTC
-	TRBV4-2	TRBJ2-3	-	CASSHPVTDTQYF	TGTGCCAGCAGCCACCCCGTTACGGATACGCAGTATTTT
once	TRBV7-2	TRBJ1-5	-	CASSKDGNQPQHF	TGTGCCAGCAGCAAAGACGGCAATCAGCCCCAGCATTTT
-	TRBV28	TRBJ2-4	TRBD1	CASSQQGAAKNIQYF	TGTGCCAGCAGTCAACAGGGGGCAGCCAAAAACATTCAGTACTTC
once	TRBV14	TRBJ2-3	-	CASSPRVADTQYF	TGTGCCAGCAGCCCGCGTGTTGCAGATACGCAGTATTTT
-	TRBV3-1	TRBJ2-4	-	CASSQDPKDIQYF	TGTGCCAGCAGCCAAGATCCGAAGGACATTCAGTACTTC
-	TRBV5-1	TRBJ1-1	TRBD1	CASSLEGQGENTEAFF	TGCGCCAGCAGCTTGGAAGGACAGGGCGAGAACACTGAAGCTTTCTTT
-	TRBV3-1	TRBJ1-5	-	CASSKGEGQPQHF	TGTGCCAGCAGTAAGGGCGAGGGTCAGCCCCAGCATTTT
-	TRBV5-1	TRBJ2-7	TRBD1	CASSWDRDERYF	TGCGCCAGCAGCTGGGACAGGGATGAGCGGTACTTC
-	TRBV5-1	TRBJ2-3	TRBD2	CASSPLAGGPTDTQYF	TGCGCCAGCAGCCCCCTAGCGGGAGGGCCGACAGATACGCAGTATTTT
-	TRBV3-1	TRBJ1-1	-	CASSPPPPNTEAFF	TGTGCCAGCAGCCCCCCGCCGCCGAACACTGAAGCTTTCTTT
-	TRBV18	TRBJ2-1	-	CASSPRLQEQFF	TGTGCCAGCTCACCACGGTTGCAAGAGCAGTTCTTC
once	TRBV6-5	TRBJ2-6	-	CASSYSSASGANVLTF	TGTGCCAGCAGTTACTCGAGTGCGAGTGGGGCCAACGTCCTGACTTTC
-	TRBV29-1	TRBJ2-4	TRBD1	CSVYGQGGKNIQYF	TGCAGCGTTTACGGACAGGGAGGCAAAAACATTCAGTACTTC
-	TRBV28	TRBJ2-6	-	CASSPPDFSGANVLTF	TGTGCCAGCAGTCCCCCGGACTTCTCTGGGGCCAACGTCCTGACTTTC
-	TRBV29-1	TRBJ2-3	TRBD2	CSAVQGGSGSDTQYF	TGCAGCGCCGTACAGGGAGGAAGCGGGAGCGATACGCAGTATTTT
-	TRBV4-2	TRBJ2-1	-	CASSQDPASNEQFF	TGTGCCAGCAGCCAAGATCCCGCTTCCAATGAGCAGTTCTTC
-	TRBV6-1	TRBJ2-7	TRBD2	CASSELAGLYEQYF	TGTGCCAGCAGTGAACTAGCGGGATTATACGAGCAGTACTTC
few	TRBV24-1	TRBJ2-5	TRBD1	CATSRTGITQTQYF	TGTGCCACCAGTAGGACAGGGATAACTCAGACCCAGTACTTC
-	TRBV7-9	TRBJ2-1	-	CASTRSSYNEQFF	TGTGCCAGCACCCGATCTTCCTACAATGAGCAGTTCTTC
once	TRBV7-2	TRBJ2-1	-	CASSFNRDEQFF	TGTGCCAGCAGCTTTAACCGGGATGAGCAGTTCTTC
-	TRBV24-1	TRBJ2-5	-	CATSASFGGRETQYF	TGTGCCACCAGTGCCTCTTTTGGTGGCCGGGAGACCCAGTACTTC
-	TRBV18	TRBJ1-5	-	CASSTNSNQPQHF	TGTGCCAGCTCAACCAATAGCAATCAGCCCCAGCATTTT
-	TRBV7-8	TRBJ2-2	TRBD1	CASSLEPGTGGTGELFF	TGTGCCAGCAGCTTAGAGCCCGGGACAGGGGGCACCGGGGAGCTGTTTTTT
-	TRBV30	TRBJ1-5	-	CAWSAGVQPQHF	TGTGCCTGGAGTGCAGGGGTTCAGCCCCAGCATTTT
-	TRBV6-2/TRBV6-3	TRBJ1-2	TRBD1	CASLYRTGTGYTF	TGTGCCAGCCTATACAGGACAGGGACTGGCTACACCTTC
-	TRBV29-1	TRBJ1-2	-	CSVAVPLGYGYTF	TGCAGCGTTGCGGTCCCTTTGGGCTATGGCTACACCTTC
-	TRBV23-1	TRBJ1-1	-	CASSPDGGLNTEAFF	TGCGCCAGCAGTCCAGACGGGGGGCTGAACACTGAAGCTTTCTTT
once	TRBV28	TRBJ1-4	-	CASSLGGQGLEKLFF	TGTGCCAGCAGTTTAGGCGGGCAGGGACTCGAAAAACTGTTTTTT
once	TRBV5-1	TRBJ1-4	-	CASSSVSANEKLFF	TGCGCCAGCAGCTCAGTTAGTGCTAATGAAAAACTGTTTTTT
-	TRBV29-1	TRBJ2-1	-	CSVNPGLNSYNEQFF	TGCAGCGTTAATCCGGGACTGAACTCCTACAATGAGCAGTTCTTC
-	TRBV6-6	TRBJ1-2	-	CASGLVSGYTF	TGTGCCAGCGGGCTAGTGAGTGGCTACACCTTC
-	TRBV29-1	TRBJ1-1	TRBD1	CSDRDSEAFF	TGCAGCGACCGGGACAGCGAAGCTTTCTTT
-	TRBV14	TRBJ1-2	-	CASSQDRLYGYTF	TGTGCCAGCAGCCAAGATCGCTTATATGGCTACACCTTC
-	TRBV4-2	TRBJ2-5	TRBD2	CASSQDRGGRAGETQYF	TGTGCCAGCAGCCAAGATCGGGGCGGGAGGGCCGGGGAGACCCAGTACTTC
-	TRBV7-2	TRBJ2-1	-	CASSLKTGSYNEQFF	TGTGCCAGCAGCCTAAAAACCGGCTCCTACAATGAGCAGTTCTTC
-	TRBV20-1	TRBJ2-2	TRBD2	CSARGLAGANTGELFF	TGCAGTGCCCGCGGACTAGCGGGAGCGAACACCGGGGAGCTGTTTTTT
-	TRBV30	TRBJ1-2	-	CAWIPGFAGSSGYTF	TGTGCCTGGATCCCTGGTTTTGCGGGGTCGAGTGGCTACACCTTC
-	TRBV4-1	TRBJ1-2	-	CASSQDWAGLTNYGYTF	TGCGCCAGCAGCCAAGATTGGGCAGGACTCACTAACTATGGCTACACCTTC
-	TRBV7-2	TRBJ2-3	-	CASSSDHRATHTQYF	TGTGCCAGCAGCTCGGACCACAGGGCTACCCATACGCAGTATTTT
-	TRBV20-1	TRBJ2-7	-	CSATVGSPYEQYF	TGCAGTGCTACGGTCGGGAGCCCCTACGAGCAGTACTTC
once	TRBV4-1	TRBJ2-5	-	CASSPPSVGTQYF	TGCGCCAGCAGCCCGCCTTCAGTAGGGACCCAGTACTTC
-	TRBV29-1	TRBJ1-3	-	CSVRVGDTIYF	TGCAGCGTAAGGGTTGGGGACACCATATATTTT
-	TRBV9	TRBJ2-1	TRBD2	CASSARTSGYNEQFF	TGTGCCAGCAGCGCCCGGACTAGCGGTTACAATGAGCAGTTCTTC
-	TRBV19	TRBJ2-6	-	CASSGVSGANVLTF	TGTGCCAGTAGTGGGGTCTCTGGGGCCAACGTCCTGACTTTC
-	TRBV9	TRBJ2-1	-	CASSVAPYNEQFF	TGTGCCAGCAGCGTAGCGCCCTACAATGAGCAGTTCTTC
-	TRBV5-6	TRBJ2-7	TRBD2	CASSFSGRVSYEQYF	TGTGCCAGCAGCTTTAGCGGGAGGGTATCCTACGAGCAGTACTTC
-	TRBV20-1	TRBJ2-7	-	CSADGYYEQYF	TGCAGTGCCGACGGGTACTACGAGCAGTACTTC
-	TRBV18	TRBJ1-5	-	CASSPAGEGQPQHF	TGTGCCAGCTCACCCGCGGGGGAGGGACAGCCCCAGCATTTT
-	TRBV7-2	TRBJ2-1	-	CASSRSGLEQFF	TGTGCCAGCAGCAGAAGCGGACTTGAGCAGTTCTTC
-	TRBV5-1	TRBJ2-5	-	CASSLGRYLEETQYF	TGCGCCAGCAGCTTGGGGAGGTACTTAGAAGAGACCCAGTACTTC
-	TRBV5-1	TRBJ2-5	-	CASSLFQGSAQETQYF	TGCGCCAGCAGCTTGTTTCAGGGATCGGCCCAAGAGACCCAGTACTTC
-	TRBV29-1	TRBJ2-1	TRBD2	CSVVTSGINEQFF	TGCAGCGTTGTGACTAGCGGGATTAATGAGCAGTTCTTC
once	TRBV19	TRBJ1-5	TRBD1	CASRRDRVGASQPQHF	TGTGCCAGTAGACGGGACAGGGTGGGAGCAAGCCAGCCCCAGCATTTT